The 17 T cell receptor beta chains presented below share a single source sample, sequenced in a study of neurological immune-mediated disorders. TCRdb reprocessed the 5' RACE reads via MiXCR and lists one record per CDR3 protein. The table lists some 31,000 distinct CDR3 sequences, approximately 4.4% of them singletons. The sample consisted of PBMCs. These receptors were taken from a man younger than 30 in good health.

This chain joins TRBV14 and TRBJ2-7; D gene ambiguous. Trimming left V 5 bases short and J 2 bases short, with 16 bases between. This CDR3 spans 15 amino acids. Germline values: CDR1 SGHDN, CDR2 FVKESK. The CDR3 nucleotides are TGTGCCAGCAGCAGCTGGGCAGACGCTACCTACGAGCAGTACTTC. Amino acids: CASSSWADATYEQYF.

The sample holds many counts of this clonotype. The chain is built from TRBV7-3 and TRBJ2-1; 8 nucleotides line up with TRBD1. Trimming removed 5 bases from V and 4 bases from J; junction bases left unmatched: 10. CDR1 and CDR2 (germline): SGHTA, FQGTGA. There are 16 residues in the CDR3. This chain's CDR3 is CASSRTGQGVYNEQFF. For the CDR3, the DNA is TGTGCCAGCAGCCGCACCGGACAGGGAGTATACAATGAGCAGTTCTTC.

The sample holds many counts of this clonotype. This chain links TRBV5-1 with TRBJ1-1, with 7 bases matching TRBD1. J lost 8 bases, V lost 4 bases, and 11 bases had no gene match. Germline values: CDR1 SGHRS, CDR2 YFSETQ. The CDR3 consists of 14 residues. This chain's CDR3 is CASSTTPGQREAFF. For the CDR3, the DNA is TGCGCCAGCAGCACAACTCCGGGACAGCGAGAAGCTTTCTTT.

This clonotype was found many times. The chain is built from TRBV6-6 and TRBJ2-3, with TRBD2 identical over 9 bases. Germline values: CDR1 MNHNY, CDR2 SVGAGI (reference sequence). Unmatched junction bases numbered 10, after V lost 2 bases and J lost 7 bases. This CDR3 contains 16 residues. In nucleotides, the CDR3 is TGTGCCAGCAGTTACGCGTTGACTAGCGGAAACCATACGCAGTATTTT. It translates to CASSYALTSGNHTQYF.

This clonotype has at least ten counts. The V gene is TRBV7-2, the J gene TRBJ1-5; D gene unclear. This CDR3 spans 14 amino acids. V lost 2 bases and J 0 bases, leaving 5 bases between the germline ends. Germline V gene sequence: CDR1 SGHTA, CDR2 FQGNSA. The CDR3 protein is CASSLIGSNQPQHF. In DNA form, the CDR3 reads TGTGCCAGCAGCTTAATCGGTAGCAATCAGCCCCAGCATTTT.

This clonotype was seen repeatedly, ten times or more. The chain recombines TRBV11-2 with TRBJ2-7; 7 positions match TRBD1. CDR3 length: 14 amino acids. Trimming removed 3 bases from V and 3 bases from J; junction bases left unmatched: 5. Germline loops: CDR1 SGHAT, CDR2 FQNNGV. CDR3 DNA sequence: TGTGCCAGCAGCTTCGGGACAGCAATCTACGAGCAGTACTTC. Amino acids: CASSFGTAIYEQYF.

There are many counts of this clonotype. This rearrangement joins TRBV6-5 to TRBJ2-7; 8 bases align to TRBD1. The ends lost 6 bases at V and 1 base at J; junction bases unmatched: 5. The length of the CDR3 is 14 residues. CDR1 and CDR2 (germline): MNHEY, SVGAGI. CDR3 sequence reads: CASRWTGRSYEQYF. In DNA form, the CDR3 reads TGTGCCAGCAGGTGGACAGGGCGGTCCTACGAGCAGTACTTC.

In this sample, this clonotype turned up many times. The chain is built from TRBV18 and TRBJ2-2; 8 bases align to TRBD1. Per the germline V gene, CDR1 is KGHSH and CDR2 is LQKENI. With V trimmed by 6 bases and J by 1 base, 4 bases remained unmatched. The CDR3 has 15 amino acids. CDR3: CASSKTGENTGELFF. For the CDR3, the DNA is TGTGCCAGCTCGAAGACAGGGGAGAACACCGGGGAGCTGTTTTTT.

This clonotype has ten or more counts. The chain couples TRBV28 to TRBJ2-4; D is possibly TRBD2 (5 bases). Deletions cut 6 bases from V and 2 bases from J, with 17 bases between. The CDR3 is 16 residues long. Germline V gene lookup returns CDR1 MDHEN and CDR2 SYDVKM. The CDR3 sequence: CASSIPEDGSKNIQYF. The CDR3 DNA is TGTGCCAGCAGCATCCCGGAGGACGGCTCCAAAAACATTCAGTACTTC.

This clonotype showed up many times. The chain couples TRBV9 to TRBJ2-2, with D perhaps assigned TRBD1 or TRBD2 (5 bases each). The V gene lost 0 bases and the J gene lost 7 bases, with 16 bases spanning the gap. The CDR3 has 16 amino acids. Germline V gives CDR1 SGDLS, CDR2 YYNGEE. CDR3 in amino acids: CASSVAPGLGVGELFF. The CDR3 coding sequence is TGTGCCAGCAGCGTAGCTCCCGGCCTGGGGGTCGGGGAGCTGTTTTTT.

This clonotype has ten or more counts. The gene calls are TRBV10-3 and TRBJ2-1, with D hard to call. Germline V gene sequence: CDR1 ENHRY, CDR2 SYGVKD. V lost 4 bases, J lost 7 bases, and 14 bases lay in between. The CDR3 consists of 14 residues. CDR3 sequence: CAISVNLVGNEQFF. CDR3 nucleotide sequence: TGTGCCATCAGTGTAAATCTAGTTGGGAATGAGCAGTTCTTC.

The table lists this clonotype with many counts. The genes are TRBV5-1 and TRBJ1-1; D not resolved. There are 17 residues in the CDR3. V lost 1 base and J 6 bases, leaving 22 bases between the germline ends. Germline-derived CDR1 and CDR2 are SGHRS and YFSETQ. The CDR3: CASSLPLAKSRLAEAFF. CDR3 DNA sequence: TGCGCCAGCAGCTTGCCCCTCGCTAAATCACGGCTCGCTGAAGCTTTCTTT.

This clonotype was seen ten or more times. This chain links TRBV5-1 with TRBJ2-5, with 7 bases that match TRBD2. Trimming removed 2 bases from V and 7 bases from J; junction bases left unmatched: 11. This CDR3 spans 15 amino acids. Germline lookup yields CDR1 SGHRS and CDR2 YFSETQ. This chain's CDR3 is CASSFIQPGRATQYF. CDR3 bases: TGCGCCAGCAGCTTTATTCAGCCGGGGAGGGCGACCCAGTACTTC. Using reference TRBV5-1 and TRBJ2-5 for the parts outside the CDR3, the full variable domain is KAGVTQTPRYLIKTRGQQVTLSCSPISGHRSVSWYQQTPGQGLQFLFEYFSETQRNKGNFPGRFSGRQFSNSRSEMNVSTLELGDSALYLCASSFIQPGRATQYFGPGTRLLVL.

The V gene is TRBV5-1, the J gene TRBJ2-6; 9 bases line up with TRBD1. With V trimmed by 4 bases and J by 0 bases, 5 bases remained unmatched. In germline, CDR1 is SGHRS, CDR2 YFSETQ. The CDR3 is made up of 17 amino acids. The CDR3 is CASSRDRVNSGANVLTF. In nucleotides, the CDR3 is TGCGCCAGCAGCCGGGACAGGGTAAACTCTGGGGCCAACGTCCTGACTTTC.

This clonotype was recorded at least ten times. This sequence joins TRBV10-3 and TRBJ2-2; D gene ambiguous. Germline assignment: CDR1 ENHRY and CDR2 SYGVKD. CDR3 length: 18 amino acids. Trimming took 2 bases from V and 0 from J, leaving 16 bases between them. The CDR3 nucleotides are TGTGCCATCAGTGAGCCTCCCCCGGATCGCCCGAACACCGGGGAGCTGTTTTTT. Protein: CAISEPPPDRPNTGELFF.

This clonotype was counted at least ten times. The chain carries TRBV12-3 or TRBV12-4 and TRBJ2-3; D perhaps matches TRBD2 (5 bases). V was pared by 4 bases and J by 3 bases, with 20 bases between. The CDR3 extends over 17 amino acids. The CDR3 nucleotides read TGTGCCAGCAGTTCCTATGCCCTCACTAGTCATACAGATACGCAGTATTTT. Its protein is CASSSYALTSHTDTQYF.

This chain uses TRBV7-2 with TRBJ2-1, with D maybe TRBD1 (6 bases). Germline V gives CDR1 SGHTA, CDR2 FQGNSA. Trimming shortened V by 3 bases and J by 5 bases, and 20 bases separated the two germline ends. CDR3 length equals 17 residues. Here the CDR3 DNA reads TGTGCCAGCAGCTTTTCCTACAGGGTCCTCGGGGACAATGAGCAGTTCTTC. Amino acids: CASSFSYRVLGDNEQFF. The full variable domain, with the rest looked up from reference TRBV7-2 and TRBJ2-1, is GAGVSQSPSNKVTEKGKDVELRCDPISGHTALYWYRQSLGQGLEFLIYFQGNSAPDKSGLPSDRFSAERTGGSVSTLTIQRTQQEDSAVYLCASSFSYRVLGDNEQFFGPGTRLTVL.